The TCR beta chain under discussion was sequenced for a study of post-analysis software for immune sequencing data. Whole-study results and caveats: Controls had lower frequencies than patients of a few TRBV segments, which included TRBV5-6, TRBV5-1 and TRBV20-1.

This CDR3 is built from 15 residues. Germline CDR1 reads SGHRS; CDR2 reads YFSETQ. The germline V and J ends were trimmed by 4 bases and 2 bases, with 13 bases remaining between them. Prepared TCR beta cDNA libraries contained unique molecular identifiers. TCRdb reanalysed the PCR reads using MiXCR and keeps one entry per CDR3 protein. The sample yields about 570,000 distinct CDR3 sequences, around a third seen once. This clonotype was counted a few times. Its cognate antigen is unknown. The TCR was taken from a girl under 18 with multiple sclerosis. Material: blood. The rearrangement uses TRBV5-1 and TRBJ2-1; D possibly uses TRBD1 or TRBD2 (5 bases each). CDR3 in DNA: TGCGCCAGCAGCCTGACCCGGGACCCCTACAATGAGCAGTTCTTC. Its translation: CASSLTRDPYNEQFF.